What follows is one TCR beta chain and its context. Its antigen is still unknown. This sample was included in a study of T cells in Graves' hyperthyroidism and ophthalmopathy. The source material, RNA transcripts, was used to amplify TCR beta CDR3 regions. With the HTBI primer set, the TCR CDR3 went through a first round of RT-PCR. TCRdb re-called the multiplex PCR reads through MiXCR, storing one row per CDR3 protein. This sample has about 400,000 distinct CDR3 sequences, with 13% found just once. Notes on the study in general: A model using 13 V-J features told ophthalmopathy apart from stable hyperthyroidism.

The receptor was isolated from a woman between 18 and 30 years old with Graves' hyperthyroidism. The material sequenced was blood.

The DNA of the CDR3 is TGTGCCAGCAGTTTGGCTAGCGGGGGCCGCAATGAGCAGTTCTTC. Amino acid sequence: CASSLASGGRNEQFF. The chain uses TRBV28 and TRBJ2-1; 10 bases are shared with TRBD2. This CDR3 has 15 amino acids. Unmatched junction bases numbered 5, after V lost 3 bases and J lost 6 bases. Per germline, CDR1 MDHEN and CDR2 SYDVKM. The full variable domain, in which reference TRBV28 and TRBJ2-1 provide the parts outside the CDR3, is DVKVTQSSRYLVKRTGEKVFLECVQDMDHENMFWYRQDPGLGLRLIYFSYDVKMKEKGDIPEGYSVSREKKERFSLILESASTNQTSMYLCASSLASGGRNEQFFGPGTRLTVL.